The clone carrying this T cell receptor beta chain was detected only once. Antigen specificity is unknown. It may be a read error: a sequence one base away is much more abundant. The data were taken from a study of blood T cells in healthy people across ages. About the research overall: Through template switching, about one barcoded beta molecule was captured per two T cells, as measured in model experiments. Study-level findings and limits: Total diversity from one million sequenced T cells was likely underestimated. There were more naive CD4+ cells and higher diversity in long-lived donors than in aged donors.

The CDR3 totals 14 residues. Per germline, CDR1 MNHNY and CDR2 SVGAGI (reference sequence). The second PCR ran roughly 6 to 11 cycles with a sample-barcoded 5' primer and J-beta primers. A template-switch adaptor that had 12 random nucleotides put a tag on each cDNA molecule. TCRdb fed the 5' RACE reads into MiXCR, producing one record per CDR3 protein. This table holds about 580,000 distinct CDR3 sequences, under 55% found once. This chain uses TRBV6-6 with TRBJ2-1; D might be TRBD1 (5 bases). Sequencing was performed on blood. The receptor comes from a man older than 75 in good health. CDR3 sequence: CAGSYGRVYNEQFF. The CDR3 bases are TGTGCCGGCAGTTACGGCAGGGTTTACAATGAGCAGTTCTTC.